Shown below are 8 T cell receptor beta chains from a single sample sequenced in a study of cytomegalovirus exposure and HLA in healthy donors. PCR employed 60 Vbeta and 13 Jbeta primers. The data were produced by immunoSEQ multiplex PCR, yet TCRdb's version contains in-frame clones alone and is incomplete. The sample includes about 130,000 clones, about 68% of them seen just once. Sequenced sample: PBMCs. The receptors were gathered from a man between 40 and 49 years old in good health and CMV-seropositive.

V gene TRBV6-5 combines with J gene TRBJ2-5; D is unclear. CDR3 length equals 11 residues. The V end was cut by 6 bases, the J end by 5 bases, with 7 bases between. From germline, CDR1 is MNHEY and CDR2 SVGAGI. CDR3 loop: CASSRLETQYF. The CDR3 DNA reads as TGTGCCAGCAGCAGACTTGAGACCCAGTACTTC.

The rearrangement links TRBV5-1 to TRBJ2-3; D uncertain. The CDR3 has 14 amino acids. The ends were cut back, 5 bases at V and 0 bases at J, with 10 bases in the middle. Germline lookup yields CDR1 SGHRS and CDR2 YFSETQ. The CDR3 loop is CASSLQSSTDTQYF. The DNA of the CDR3 is TGCGCCAGCAGTTTACAGTCTAGCACAGATACGCAGTATTTT.

This clone was counted a single time. The genes are TRBV30 and TRBJ1-4, with TRBD1 matching 9 bases. Per germline, CDR1 GTSNPN and CDR2 SVGIG (reference sequence). The CDR3 consists of 12 residues. With V trimmed by 5 bases and J by 8 bases, 3 bases remained unmatched. CDR3 protein: CAWGQGKEKLFF. In DNA, the CDR3 is TGTGCCTGGGGACAGGGGAAAGAAAAACTGTTTTTT.

The V gene is TRBV7-9, the J gene TRBJ2-5; possibly TRBD1 for D (7 bases). The V end was cut by 1 base, the J end by 1 base, with 19 bases between. Looked up from germline, CDR1 is SEHNR and CDR2 is FQNEAQ (reference sequence). The length of the CDR3 is 18 residues. As DNA, the CDR3 is TGTGCCAGCAGCTTAGATCAGGCAGGGGGGCCATTCCAAGAGACCCAGTACTTC. It encodes CASSLDQAGGPFQETQYF.

This clone was seen only a few times. The chain carries TRBV4-1 and TRBJ2-7; TRBD2 agrees at 8 bases. Germline values: CDR1 MGHRA, CDR2 YSYEKL. The CDR3 is 16 amino acids. V lost 0 bases and J lost 1; bases outside the gene matches: 5. This CDR3 is CASSQEGSGGSYEQYF. In nucleotides, the CDR3 is TGCGCCAGCAGCCAAGAGGGAAGCGGGGGTTCCTACGAGCAGTACTTC.

This chain joins TRBV6-5 and TRBJ2-3; the match to TRBD2 covers 11 bases. With 5 bases clipped from V and 3 bases from J, the junction kept 4 bases outside the gene matches. CDR1 is MNHEY and CDR2 is SVGAGI in the germline V gene. CDR3 size: 15 residues. CDR3 nucleotide sequence: TGTGCCAGCAGTAGGACTAGCGGGTTTACAGATACGCAGTATTTT. Translation gives CASSRTSGFTDTQYF.

The rearrangement uses TRBV4-1 and TRBJ2-1; 11 positions match TRBD2. The CDR3 covers 15 residues. V trimming: 1 base; J trimming: 9 bases; junction bases outside the gene matches: 5. Germline V gives CDR1 MGHRA, CDR2 YSYEKL. The DNA for the CDR3 is TGCGCCAGCAGCCAAGCTGGTAGCGGGAGGGGTGAGCAGTTCTTC. This sequence encodes CASSQAGSGRGEQFF.

The genes are TRBV19 and TRBJ2-4; D is possibly TRBD1 (7 bases). Per germline, CDR1 LNHDA and CDR2 SQIVND (reference sequence). This CDR3 spans 15 amino acids. V was cut by 3 bases and J by 7 bases, with 16 bases left in between. The CDR3 is CASSIGRGALNIQYF. In DNA, the CDR3 is TGTGCCAGTAGTATCGGCAGGGGGGCCCTGAACATTCAGTACTTC.